Sequencing of this T cell receptor beta chain was carried out in a study of blood T cell repertoires in COVID-19. At the level of the study: Some COVID-19 samples were acute and others convalescent; all came from the United States, Italy and Spain. T cells, B-cell-depleted T cells, or PBMCs supplied cDNA or gDNA.

Per the authors' pipeline: Estimates of nucleated cell counts were drawn from the amplification of reference gene primers. The data were produced by immunoSEQ multiplex PCR, yet TCRdb's version contains in-frame clones alone and is incomplete. The V and J calls and clone size are taken from that table; D and trimming were inferred from the DNA. The sample carries about 170,000 clones, roughly 84% recorded once. This CDR3 spans 14 amino acids. CDR1 is SEHNR, CDR2 FQNEAQ, per germline (reference sequence). The trim removed 5 bases at V and 8 bases at J, leaving 7 bases unmatched. This TCR came from a woman of 80 years or more with active or convalescent COVID-19. The V and J genes are TRBV7-9 and TRBJ1-4; TRBD1 agrees at 8 bases. Material for sequencing was peripheral blood. Here the CDR3 reads CASSPMTGEEKLFF. The CDR3 nucleotides read TGTGCCAGCAGCCCCATGACAGGGGAGGAAAAACTGTTTTTT.